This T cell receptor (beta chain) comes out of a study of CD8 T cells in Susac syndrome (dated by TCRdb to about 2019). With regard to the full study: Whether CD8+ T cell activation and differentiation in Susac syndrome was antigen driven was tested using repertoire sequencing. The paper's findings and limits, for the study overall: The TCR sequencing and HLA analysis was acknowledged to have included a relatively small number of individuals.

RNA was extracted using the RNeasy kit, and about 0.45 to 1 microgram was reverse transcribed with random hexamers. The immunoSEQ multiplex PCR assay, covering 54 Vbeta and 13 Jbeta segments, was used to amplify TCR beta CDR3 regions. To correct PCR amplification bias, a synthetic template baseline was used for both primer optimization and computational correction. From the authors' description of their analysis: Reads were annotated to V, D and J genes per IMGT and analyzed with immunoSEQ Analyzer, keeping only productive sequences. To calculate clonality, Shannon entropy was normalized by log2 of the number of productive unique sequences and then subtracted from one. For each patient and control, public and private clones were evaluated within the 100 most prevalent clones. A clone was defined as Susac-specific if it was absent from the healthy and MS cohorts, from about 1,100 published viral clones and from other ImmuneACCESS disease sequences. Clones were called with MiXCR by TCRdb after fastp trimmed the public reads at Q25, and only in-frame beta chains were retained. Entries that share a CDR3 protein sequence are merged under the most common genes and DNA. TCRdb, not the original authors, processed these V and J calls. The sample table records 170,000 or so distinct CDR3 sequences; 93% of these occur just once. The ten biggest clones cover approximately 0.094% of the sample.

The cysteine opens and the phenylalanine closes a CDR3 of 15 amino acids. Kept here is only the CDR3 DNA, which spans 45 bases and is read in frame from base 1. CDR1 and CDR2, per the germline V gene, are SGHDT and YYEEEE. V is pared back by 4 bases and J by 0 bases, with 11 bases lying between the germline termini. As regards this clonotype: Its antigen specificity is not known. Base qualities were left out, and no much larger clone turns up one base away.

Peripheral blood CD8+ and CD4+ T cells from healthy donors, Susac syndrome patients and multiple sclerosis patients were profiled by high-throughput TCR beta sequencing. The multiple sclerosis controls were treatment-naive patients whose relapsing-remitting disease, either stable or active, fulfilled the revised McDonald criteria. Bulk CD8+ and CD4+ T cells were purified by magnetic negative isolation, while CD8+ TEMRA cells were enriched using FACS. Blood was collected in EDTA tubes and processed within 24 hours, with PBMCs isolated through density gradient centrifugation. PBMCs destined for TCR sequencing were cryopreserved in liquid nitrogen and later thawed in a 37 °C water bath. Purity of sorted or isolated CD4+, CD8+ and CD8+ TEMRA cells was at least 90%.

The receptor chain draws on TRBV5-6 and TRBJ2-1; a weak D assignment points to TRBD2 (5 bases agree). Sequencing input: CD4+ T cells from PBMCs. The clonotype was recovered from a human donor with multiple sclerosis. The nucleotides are TGTGCCAGCAGCCTGCTGGACTCCTCCTACAATGAGCAGTTCTTC. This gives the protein CASSLLDSSYNEQFF. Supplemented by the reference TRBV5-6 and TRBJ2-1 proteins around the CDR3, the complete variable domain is DAGVTQSPTHLIKTRGQQVTLRCSPKSGHDTVSWYQQALGQGPQFIFQYYEEEERQRGNFPDRFSGHQFPNYSSELNVNALLLGDSALYLCASSLLDSSYNEQFFGPGTRLTVL.